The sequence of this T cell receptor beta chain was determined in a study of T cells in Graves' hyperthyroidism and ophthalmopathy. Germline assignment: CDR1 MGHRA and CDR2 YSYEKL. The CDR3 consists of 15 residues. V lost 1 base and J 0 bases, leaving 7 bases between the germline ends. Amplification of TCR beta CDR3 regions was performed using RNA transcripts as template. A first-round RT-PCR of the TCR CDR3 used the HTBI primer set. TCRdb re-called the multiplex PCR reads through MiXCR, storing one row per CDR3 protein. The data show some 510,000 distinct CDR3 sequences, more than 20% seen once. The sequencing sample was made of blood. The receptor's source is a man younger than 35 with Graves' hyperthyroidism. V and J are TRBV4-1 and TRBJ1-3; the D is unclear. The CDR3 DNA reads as TGCGCCAGCAGCCAAGTGCCAGGCTCTGGAAACACCATATATTTT. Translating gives CASSQVPGSGNTIYF.